What follows is one T cell receptor beta chain and its context. Its target is not known. The data were produced by immunoSEQ multiplex PCR, yet TCRdb's version contains in-frame clones alone and is incomplete. In the table there are roughly 100,000 clones, roughly 88% of which are singletons. The record originates from a study of T cell responses to AZD1222 COVID-19 vaccine. Study outcomes and limitations: The peak T cell response came first, and repertoires were sampled only after it.

Germline CDR1 and CDR2: SGHVS and FQNEAQ. The CDR3 length is 15 residues. Trimming cost V 5 bases and J 0 bases; bases outside gene matches: 5. This clonotype was obtained from an adult in good health. The source material was peripheral blood, sampled on day 0 of AZD1222 vaccination. V and J are TRBV7-8 and TRBJ2-3; 7 positions agree with TRBD1. The CDR3 loop reads CASSLQGLSTDTQYF. The CDR3 DNA follows: TGTGCCAGCAGCCTACAGGGGCTGAGCACAGATACGCAGTATTTT.